This TCR beta chain was identified in a study of blood T cell repertoires in COVID-19. In the study's own analysis: Reference gene primers were amplified, and this amplification served to estimate nucleated cell counts. Clones were sequenced by immunoSEQ multiplex PCR, and TCRdb holds only the in-frame ones, with some missing. V, J and clone size are those of that table, while D and trimming were read from the DNA. This table holds about 170,000 clones, 88% found once. Germline V gene data show CDR1 as SGHVS and CDR2 as FQNEAQ. This CDR3 has 14 amino acids. The V segment lost 5 bases and the J segment 4 bases; nucleotides outside the gene matches: 5.

The J gene is TRBJ2-5, the V gene TRBV7-8, with TRBD1 identical over 9 bases. The sample taken for sequencing was peripheral blood. The source is a man in his fifties who had recovered from COVID-19. CDR3 loop: CASSPRDRAETQYF. In DNA form, the CDR3 reads TGTGCCAGCAGCCCCCGGGACAGGGCAGAGACCCAGTACTTC.